These T cell receptor beta chains were read from a single sample in a study of shared clonotypes between healthy human individuals. TCRdb keeps only in-frame clones here, not all; method: immunoSEQ multiplex PCR. The sample contains more than 200,000 clones, 65% to 70% of which appear only once. Sample: memory CD4+ T cells sorted from blood. The receptors shown here come from a man aged 30-40 years in good health. CDR3s leave out the opening cysteine and the closing phenylalanine or tryptophan.

V gene	J gene	CDR3 protein
TRBV2	TRBJ1-4	ASSTRVGEKLF
TRBV5-1	TRBJ2-1	ASSLIGEGEQF
TRBV9	TRBJ2-7	ASSVQGSYEQY
TRBV7-8	TRBJ2-7	ASSLEGQPVEQY
TRBV18	TRBJ2-7	ASSATGGRGEQY
TRBV6-1	TRBJ1-1	ASSHRTVNTEAF
TRBV6-6	TRBJ2-7	ASSSFGEQY
TRBV4-2	TRBJ1-3	ASSRNRMGASGNTIY
TRBV2	TRBJ2-6	ASSGRLESGANVLT
TRBV7-2	TRBJ2-3	ATSRDSGANTQY
TRBV18	TRBJ2-5	ASSPRDFQETQY
TRBV5-4	TRBJ1-1	ASSLARVGDTEAF
TRBV7-2	TRBJ1-1	ASSPLGTEAF
TRBV9	TRBJ1-1	ASSVGQGTEAF
TRBV30	TRBJ2-6	AWAGVGANVLT
TRBV18	TRBJ2-7	ASSPWGRPIEQY
TRBV5-1	TRBJ2-3	ASSLEAGGPAVDTQY
TRBV27	TRBJ1-2	ASSQKTGRTYGYT
TRBV5-4	TRBJ2-7	ASSWGGRLGSYEQY
TRBV29-1	TRBJ2-5	SVGSGNQETQY
TRBV2	TRBJ2-5	ASSDESGQETQY
TRBV6-1	TRBJ2-7	ATPGTGFYEQY
TRBV7-9	TRBJ2-6	AIPGRGSGANVLT
TRBV4-2	TRBJ2-7	ASSPTDGVSNEQY
TRBV2	TRBJ2-5	ASSYVEQETQY
TRBV5-8	TRBJ1-5	ASCEGTGRRQPQH
TRBV6-1	TRBJ1-2	ASSERDSPNYGYT
TRBV20-1	TRBJ2-7	SARVRYEQY
TRBV28	TRBJ2-7	ASSGQGYEQY
TRBV7-2	TRBJ2-7	ASSLPRNLLFRGSEQY
TRBV7-9	TRBJ2-3	ASSLVQGATDTQY
TRBV28	TRBJ2-2	AISSRGLTGELF
TRBV2	TRBJ2-1	ASSQTRSSYNEQF
TRBV7-2	TRBJ2-1	ASSLYYEQF
TRBV28	TRBJ2-5	ASLSSPEGRGTQY
TRBV25-1	TRBJ2-1	ASSELWGNEQF
TRBV7-8	TRBJ2-7	ASSLVYGQGLEQY
TRBV5-1	TRBJ2-7	ASSLDSGESYEQY
TRBV19	TRBJ2-6	ASSIKGAQGANVLT
TRBV7-8	TRBJ2-3	ASSRTSSLADTQY
TRBV2	TRBJ2-3	ASAGIITDTQY
TRBV21-1	TRBJ1-5	ASSAQLEGPRRYSNQPQH
TRBV2	TRBJ1-1	ASIRQGSMNTEAF
TRBV9	TRBJ2-1	ASSVLAGGLYNEQF
TRBV5-4	TRBJ1-2	ASSLETGANYGYT
TRBV11-3	TRBJ2-2	ASSRTTSGSPGELF
TRBV4-1	TRBJ1-1	ASSQDPPRGGGHTEAF
TRBV7-8	TRBJ2-5	ASSLDAWNQETQY
TRBV2	TRBJ2-1	ASERQLAPHNEQF
TRBV19	TRBJ2-1	ASTADGNEQF
TRBV5-5	TRBJ2-3	ASSSGLAGEGDTQY
TRBV27	TRBJ1-1	ASRGRPNTEAF
TRBV7-6	TRBJ2-1	ASSLVTSTEQF
TRBV2	TRBJ1-5	ASSLSGGEEPQH
TRBV6-1	TRBJ2-7	ASSVSGTYEQY
TRBV19	TRBJ2-7	ASRPWGQGAYEQY
TRBV19	TRBJ2-5	ASSIRETQY